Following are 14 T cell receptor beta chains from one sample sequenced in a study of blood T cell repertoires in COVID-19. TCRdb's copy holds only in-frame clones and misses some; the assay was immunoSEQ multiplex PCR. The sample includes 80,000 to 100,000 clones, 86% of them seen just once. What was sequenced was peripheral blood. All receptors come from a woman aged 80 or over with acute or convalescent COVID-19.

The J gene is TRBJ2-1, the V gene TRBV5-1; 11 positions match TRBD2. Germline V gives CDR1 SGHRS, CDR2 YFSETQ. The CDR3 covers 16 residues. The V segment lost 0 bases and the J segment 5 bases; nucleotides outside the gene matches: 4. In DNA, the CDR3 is TGCGCCAGCAGCTTGGGGGGGACTAGCGGCGACAATGAGCAGTTCTTC. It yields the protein CASSLGGTSGDNEQFF. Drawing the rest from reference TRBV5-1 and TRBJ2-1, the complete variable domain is KAGVTQTPRYLIKTRGQQVTLSCSPISGHRSVSWYQQTPGQGLQFLFEYFSETQRNKGNFPGRFSGRQFSNSRSEMNVSTLELGDSALYLCASSLGGTSGDNEQFFGPGTRLTVL.

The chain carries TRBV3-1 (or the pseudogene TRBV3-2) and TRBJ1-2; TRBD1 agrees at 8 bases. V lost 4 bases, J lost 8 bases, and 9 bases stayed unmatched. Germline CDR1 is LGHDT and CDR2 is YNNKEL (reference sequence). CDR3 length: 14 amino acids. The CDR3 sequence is CASSLDLGTGGYTF. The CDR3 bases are TGTGCCAGCAGCCTCGACTTGGGGACAGGAGGCTACACCTTC.

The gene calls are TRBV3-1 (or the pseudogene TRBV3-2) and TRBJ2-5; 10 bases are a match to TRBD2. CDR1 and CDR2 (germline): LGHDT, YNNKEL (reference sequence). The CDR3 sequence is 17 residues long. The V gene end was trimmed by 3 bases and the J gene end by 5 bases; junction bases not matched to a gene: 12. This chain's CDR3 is CASSQGVAGGFGETQYF. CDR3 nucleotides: TGTGCCAGCAGCCAGGGGGTAGCGGGGGGTTTCGGTGAGACCCAGTACTTC.

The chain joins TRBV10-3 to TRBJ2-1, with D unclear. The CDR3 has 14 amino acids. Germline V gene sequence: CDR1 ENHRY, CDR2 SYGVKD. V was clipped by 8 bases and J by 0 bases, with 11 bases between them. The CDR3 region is CAIVFSNSYNEQFF. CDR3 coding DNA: TGTGCCATCGTTTTTTCCAACTCCTACAATGAGCAGTTCTTC.

The CDR3 spells CASSPGTSGGLQETQYF. CDR3 coding DNA: TGTGCCAGCAGCCCCGGGACTAGCGGGGGGCTCCAAGAGACCCAGTACTTC. The chain employs TRBV11-2 and TRBJ2-5, with TRBD2 identical over 15 bases. J gave up 1 base and V 5 bases, and 5 bases lay outside the gene matches. The V gene's germline CDR1 is SGHAT and CDR2 FQNNGV. The CDR3 is 17 amino acids.

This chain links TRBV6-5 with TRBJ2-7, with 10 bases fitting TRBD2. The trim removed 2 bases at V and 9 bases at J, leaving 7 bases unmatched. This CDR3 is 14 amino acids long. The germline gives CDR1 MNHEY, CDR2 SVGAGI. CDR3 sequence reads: CASSYVAGGLGQYF. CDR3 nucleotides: TGTGCCAGCAGTTACGTAGCGGGGGGTTTAGGGCAGTACTTC.

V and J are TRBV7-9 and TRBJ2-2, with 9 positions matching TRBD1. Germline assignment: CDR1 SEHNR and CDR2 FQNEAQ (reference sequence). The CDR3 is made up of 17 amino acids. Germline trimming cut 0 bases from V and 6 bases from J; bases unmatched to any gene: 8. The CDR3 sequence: CASSLADRGALAGELFF. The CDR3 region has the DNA TGTGCCAGCAGCTTAGCTGACAGGGGGGCTCTCGCCGGGGAGCTGTTTTTT.

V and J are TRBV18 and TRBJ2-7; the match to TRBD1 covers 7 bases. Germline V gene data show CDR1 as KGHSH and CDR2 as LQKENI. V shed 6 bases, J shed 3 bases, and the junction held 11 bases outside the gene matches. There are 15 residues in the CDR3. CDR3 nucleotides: TGTGCCAGCTCGACTACGGGACAGAGAGGCTACGAGCAGTACTTC. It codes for CASSTTGQRGYEQYF.

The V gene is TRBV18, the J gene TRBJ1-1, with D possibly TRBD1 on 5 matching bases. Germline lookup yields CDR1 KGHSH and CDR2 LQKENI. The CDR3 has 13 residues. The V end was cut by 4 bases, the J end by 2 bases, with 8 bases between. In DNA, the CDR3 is TGTGCCAGCTCACAGCAGGGAAACACTGAAGCTTTCTTT. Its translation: CASSQQGNTEAFF.

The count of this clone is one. Written as DNA, the CDR3 is TGTGCCATCAGTCAAGGACAGGAGATCCAGCCCCAGCATTTT. Amino acids: CAISQGQEIQPQHF. The chain combines TRBV10-3 with TRBJ1-5; 7 nucleotides match TRBD1. The CDR3 runs to 14 residues. V lost 5 bases to trimming and J lost 7 bases; unmatched junction nucleotides: 8. Germline loops: CDR1 ENHRY, CDR2 SYGVKD.

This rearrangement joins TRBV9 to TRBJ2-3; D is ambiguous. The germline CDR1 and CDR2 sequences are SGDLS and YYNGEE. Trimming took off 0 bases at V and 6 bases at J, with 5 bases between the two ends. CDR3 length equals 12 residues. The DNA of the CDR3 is TGTGCCAGCAGCGTAGCGTTGGATACGCAGTATTTT. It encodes CASSVALDTQYF.

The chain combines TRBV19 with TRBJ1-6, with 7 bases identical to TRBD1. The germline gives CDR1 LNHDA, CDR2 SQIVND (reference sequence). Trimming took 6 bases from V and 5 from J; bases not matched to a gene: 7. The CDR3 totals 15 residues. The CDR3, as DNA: TGTGCCAGTAGATACAGGGGATATGATAATTCACCCCTCCACTTT. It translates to CASRYRGYDNSPLHF.

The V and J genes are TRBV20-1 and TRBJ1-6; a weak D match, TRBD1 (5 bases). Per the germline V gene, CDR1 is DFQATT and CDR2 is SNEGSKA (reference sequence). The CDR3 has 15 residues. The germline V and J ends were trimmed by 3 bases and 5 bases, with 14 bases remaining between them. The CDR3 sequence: CSASFPGFHNSPLHF. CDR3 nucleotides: TGCAGTGCTAGTTTCCCAGGGTTCCATAATTCACCCCTCCACTTT.

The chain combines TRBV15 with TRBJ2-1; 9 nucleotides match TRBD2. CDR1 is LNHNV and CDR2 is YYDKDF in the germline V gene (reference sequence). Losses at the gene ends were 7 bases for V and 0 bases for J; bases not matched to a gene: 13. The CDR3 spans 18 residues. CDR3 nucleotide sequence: TGTGCCACCACCCCCGGGAGTAGCGGGGGCCGCTCCTACAATGAGCAGTTCTTC. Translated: CATTPGSSGGRSYNEQFF.